The entry that follows covers one T cell receptor (beta chain) sequence. What it binds is not known. The entry originates in a study of T cells after yellow fever vaccination. Study-level results: Across the CD4 and CD8 compartments, a small share of clonotypes was present in both.

TCRdb reanalysed the 5' RACE reads using MiXCR and keeps one entry per CDR3 protein. The sample shows a few hundred thousand distinct CDR3 sequences, 10% to 15% of them seen only once. The CDR3 contains 18 residues. Germline trimming cut 0 bases from V and 0 bases from J; bases unmatched to any gene: 5. The receptor was derived from a man aged 30 to 45 who received the YFV17D yellow fever vaccine. This chain connects TRBV12-3 or TRBV12-4 to TRBJ2-6, with 7 bases matching TRBD1. The sequences come from CD4+ T cells sorted from PBMCs, collected 45 days after the yellow fever booster vaccination. In DNA, the CDR3 is TGTGCCAGCAGTTTAGCGGACAGGACCTCCTCTGGGGCCAACGTCCTGACTTTC. Its translation: CASSLADRTSSGANVLTF.